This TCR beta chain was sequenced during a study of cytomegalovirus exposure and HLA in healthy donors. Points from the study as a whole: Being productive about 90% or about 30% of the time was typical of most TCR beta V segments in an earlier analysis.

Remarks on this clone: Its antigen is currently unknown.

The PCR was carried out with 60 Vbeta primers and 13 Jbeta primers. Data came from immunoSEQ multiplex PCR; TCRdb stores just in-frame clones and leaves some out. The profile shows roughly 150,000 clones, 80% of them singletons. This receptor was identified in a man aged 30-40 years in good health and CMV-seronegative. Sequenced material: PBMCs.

The CDR3: CASSLLAGGSAGYTF. The CDR3 nucleotides read TGCGCCAGCAGCCTCCTTGCGGGGGGTTCGGCTGGCTACACCTTC. V and J are TRBV4-1 and TRBJ1-2; D possibly corresponds to TRBD1 (5 bases). The ends were cut back, 4 bases at V and 7 bases at J, with 19 bases in the middle. The germline V gene has CDR1 MGHRA and CDR2 YSYEKL. This CDR3 comprises 15 residues.